These T cell receptor beta chains were read from a single sample in a study of cytomegalovirus exposure and HLA in healthy donors. Libraries were prepared by immunoSEQ multiplex PCR; TCRdb keeps only in-frame clonotypes and omits some of them. This sample has about 130,000 clones; less than 85% occur once, and the top ten carry about 2.1%. Sequenced sample: PBMCs. Receptors were obtained from a woman aged 40 to 50 in good health and CMV-seropositive. Both conserved end residues are part of each CDR3. The D gene is left open where the match is weak. Size is stated for part of the rows, as once, few or many counts, or as a class when the clone is expanded.

D: .
J: TRBJ2-1
V: TRBV7-2
size: .
DNA: TGTGCCAGCAGTTTACAGGTAAATGAGCAGTTCTTC
CDR3: CASSLQVNEQFF

D: TRBD1
J: TRBJ2-2
V: TRBV4-2
size: .
DNA: TGTGCCAGCAGCCAAGATTTGGACAGGGCTATTCTCGCCGGGGAGCTGTTTTTT
CDR3: CASSQDLDRAILAGELFF

D: TRBD1
J: TRBJ1-2
V: TRBV7-3
size: .
DNA: TGTGCCAGCAGCGTAAACAGGGGACAGGATGGCTACACCTTC
CDR3: CASSVNRGQDGYTF

D: .
J: TRBJ2-3
V: TRBV25-1
size: .
DNA: TGTGCCAGCAGGGACACTGGACGGTCGGGCACAGATACGCAGTATTTT
CDR3: CASRDTGRSGTDTQYF

D: .
J: TRBJ1-1
V: TRBV10-1
size: .
DNA: TGCGCCATCCAGACATCGAACACTGAAGCTTTCTTT
CDR3: CAIQTSNTEAFF

D: TRBD2
J: TRBJ2-1
V: TRBV11-2
size: few
DNA: TGTGCCAGCAGCTTAGATTGGTTGAGACTAGCGGATTATTACAATGAGCAGTTCTTC
CDR3: CASSLDWLRLADYYNEQFF

D: TRBD2
J: TRBJ2-1
V: TRBV9
size: once
DNA: TGTGCCAGCAGCCCAAGAGGTCAGGCTAGCGGGAGCTACAATGAGCAGTTCTTC
CDR3: CASSPRGQASGSYNEQFF

D: .
J: TRBJ2-1
V: TRBV7-9
size: once
DNA: TGTGCCAGCGGGCCCTCCTACAATGAGCAGTTCTTC
CDR3: CASGPSYNEQFF

D: TRBD2
J: TRBJ2-2
V: TRBV7-9
size: .
DNA: TGTGCCAGCAGCTTCACTAGCGGGGGGGTCGGCGGGGAGCTGTTTTTT
CDR3: CASSFTSGGVGGELFF

D: .
J: TRBJ1-1
V: TRBV12-5
size: .
DNA: TGTGCTAGTGGCCCGAGGGAGTCTGAAGCTTTCTTT
CDR3: CASGPRESEAFF

D: .
J: TRBJ2-5
V: TRBV4-2
size: .
DNA: TGTGCCAGCAGCCAAGATGCCGGCGGGGTGAAGACCCAGTACTTC
CDR3: CASSQDAGGVKTQYF

D: .
J: TRBJ2-1
V: TRBV7-2
size: once
DNA: TGTGCCAGCGGGGGCAGGGTCCATGAGCAGTTCTTC
CDR3: CASGGRVHEQFF

D: .
J: TRBJ2-1
V: TRBV9
size: .
DNA: TGTGCCAGCAGCTCTCGCCCCCACAGGGATTATAATGAGCAGTTCTTC
CDR3: CASSSRPHRDYNEQFF

D: TRBD2
J: TRBJ2-5
V: TRBV7-3
size: .
DNA: TGTGCCAGCAGCTCCGGGACTAGCGGGAATATAGAGACCCAGTACTTC
CDR3: CASSSGTSGNIETQYF

D: .
J: TRBJ2-2
V: TRBV4-3
size: medium-sized
DNA: TGCGCCAGCAGCCAAGAGAGCTGGGGGCTAGCCGGGGAGCTGTTTTTT
CDR3: CASSQESWGLAGELFF

D: .
J: TRBJ2-5
V: TRBV5-1
size: .
DNA: TGCGCCAGCAGCTTTGAACGGTACCAAGAGACCCAGTACTTC
CDR3: CASSFERYQETQYF

D: .
J: TRBJ1-4
V: TRBV4-3
size: few
DNA: TGCGCCAGCAGCCTCGGGGGAGGGGCAACTAATGAAAAACTGTTTTTT
CDR3: CASSLGGGATNEKLFF

D: .
J: TRBJ2-2
V: TRBV28
size: .
DNA: TGTGCCAGCAGATTCACTAGGGTTGTCACCGGGGAGCTGTTTTTT
CDR3: CASRFTRVVTGELFF

D: .
J: TRBJ2-1
V: TRBV5-1
size: .
DNA: TGCGCCAGCAGCTCCGGACGGACAAACAATGAGCAGTTCTTC
CDR3: CASSSGRTNNEQFF

D: TRBD1
J: TRBJ1-1
V: TRBV9
size: .
DNA: TGTGCCAGCAGCGTAGCACCCGGGACAGAGAACACTGAAGCTTTCTTT
CDR3: CASSVAPGTENTEAFF

D: .
J: TRBJ1-3
V: TRBV27
size: .
DNA: TGTGCCAGCAGTTTATCCGGGACTACCGGTACCACCATATATTTT
CDR3: CASSLSGTTGTTIYF

D: .
J: TRBJ2-7
V: TRBV6-1
size: few
DNA: TGTGCCAGCAGTGACCTGCGTAGCTCCTACGAGCAGTACTTC
CDR3: CASSDLRSSYEQYF

D: TRBD1
J: TRBJ1-2
V: TRBV6-1
size: once
DNA: TGTGCCAGCATGGACAGGAGGACTAACTATGGCTACACCTTC
CDR3: CASMDRRTNYGYTF

D: .
J: TRBJ2-1
V: TRBV7-2
size: .
DNA: TGTGCCAGCAGCATAGAAGGCAGGCCGAGAGTCCATGAGCAGTTCTTC
CDR3: CASSIEGRPRVHEQFF

D: .
J: TRBJ1-4
V: TRBV7-9
size: few
DNA: TGTGCCAGCACCGTAGAGTCCAATGAAAAACTGTTTTTT
CDR3: CASTVESNEKLFF

D: TRBD2
J: TRBJ2-2
V: TRBV9
size: .
DNA: TGTGCCAGCAGCGGGGGACTAGCGGGGAAGAACACCGGGGAGCTGTTTTTT
CDR3: CASSGGLAGKNTGELFF

D: TRBD2
J: TRBJ2-7
V: TRBV30
size: .
DNA: TGTGCCTGGAGGTATCCGGGACTAGCTGTGAATAGGCAGTACTTC
CDR3: CAWRYPGLAVNRQYF

D: TRBD1
J: TRBJ2-7
V: TRBV6-6
size: .
DNA: TGTGCCAGCAGGAACGCCGGGACAGGGGACGACGAGCAGTACTTC
CDR3: CASRNAGTGDDEQYF

D: TRBD2
J: TRBJ2-7
V: TRBV6-6
size: .
DNA: TGTGCCAGCAGTGTCGCCGGACTAGCCGGCGAGCAGTACTTC
CDR3: CASSVAGLAGEQYF

D: .
J: TRBJ2-2
V: TRBV30
size: .
DNA: TGTGCCTGGAGATTCCCCGTACCCGAGGCCGGGGAGCTGTTTTTT
CDR3: CAWRFPVPEAGELFF

D: .
J: TRBJ2-5
V: TRBV15
size: .
DNA: TGTGCCACCAGCAGAGACGGGATTAGCGAGACCCAGTACTTC
CDR3: CATSRDGISETQYF

D: TRBD1
J: TRBJ1-1
V: TRBV9
size: .
DNA: TGTGCCAGCAGCGTACGGGACAGGGGAGTTGGGCGCCTCGAAGCTTTCTTT
CDR3: CASSVRDRGVGRLEAFF

D: TRBD2
J: TRBJ2-5
V: TRBV7-2
size: .
DNA: TGTGCCAGCAGCTTAAGGCGTCTAGCGGGAGAAGAGACCCAGTACTTC
CDR3: CASSLRRLAGEETQYF

D: TRBD2
J: TRBJ2-1
V: TRBV7-6
size: .
DNA: TGTGCCAGCAGCCCTAGCGGGGGAAGCTCCTACAATGAGCAGTTCTTC
CDR3: CASSPSGGSSYNEQFF

D: TRBD1
J: TRBJ2-3
V: TRBV7-2
size: .
DNA: TGTGCCAGCAGCTTAGCTCCGACCCGACAGGGCGGGACAGATACGCAGTATTTT
CDR3: CASSLAPTRQGGTDTQYF

D: .
J: TRBJ2-6
V: TRBV4-3
size: .
DNA: TGCGCCAGCAGCCAAGTTTGGCAGGCTTCCTCTGGGGCCAACGTCCTGACTTTC
CDR3: CASSQVWQASSGANVLTF

D: .
J: TRBJ2-7
V: TRBV10-3
size: few
DNA: TGTGCCATCAGTGAGTTTACAATCTCCAGACAACCCCCCTACGAGCAGTACTTC
CDR3: CAISEFTISRQPPYEQYF

D: .
J: TRBJ1-4
V: TRBV5-5
size: few
DNA: TGTGCCAGCAGCTTGGAGCTAAGGGGTGAAAAACTGTTTTTT
CDR3: CASSLELRGEKLFF

D: .
J: TRBJ1-2
V: TRBV10-3
size: .
DNA: TGTGCCATCAGTGAGCAGCAGGGGAAAGGCTATGGCTACACCTTC
CDR3: CAISEQQGKGYGYTF

D: .
J: TRBJ2-3
V: TRBV28
size: .
DNA: TGTGCCAGCAGTTTTAATAGCGGTAGCACAGATACGCAGTATTTT
CDR3: CASSFNSGSTDTQYF

D: TRBD1
J: TRBJ2-7
V: TRBV14
size: .
DNA: TGTGCCAGCAGCCAAGATCAGGGGGCGGGCGAGCAGTACTTC
CDR3: CASSQDQGAGEQYF

D: TRBD2
J: TRBJ2-5
V: TRBV6-5
size: .
DNA: TGTGCCAGCAGTTACACTAGCGGGGCTTTTTCGTCCCAGTACTTC
CDR3: CASSYTSGAFSSQYF

D: .
J: TRBJ1-5
V: TRBV16
size: .
DNA: TGTGCCAGCAGCCCCACAGTAAATCAGCCCCAGCATTTT
CDR3: CASSPTVNQPQHF

D: TRBD1
J: TRBJ1-4
V: TRBV6-4
size: .
DNA: TGTGCCAGCAGTGGGGACAGCCCTAGAACGGGGGAAAAACTGTTTTTT
CDR3: CASSGDSPRTGEKLFF